One sample yielded the 15 T cell receptor beta chains listed below, sequenced in a study of CD8+CD57+ T cells in acquired aplastic anemia. Genomic DNA constituted the template upon which TCR beta VDJ and CDR3 profiling was performed. TCRdb re-analysed the reads in MiXCR, keeping a single row per CDR3 protein. Of 170,000 or so distinct CDR3 sequences in the sample, about 50% were seen once. The sequenced patients had an expansion of CD8+CD57+ cells seen by flow cytometry. The sample comprised sorted CD4+, CD8+, or CD8+CD57+ T cells (not recorded which) from PBMCs. All receptors come from a human donor with aplastic anemia.

This sequence joins TRBV29-1 and TRBJ2-7; a weak D match, TRBD2 (6 bases). Trimming pared 4 bases from V and 4 bases from J, leaving 20 bases between. This CDR3 spans 15 amino acids. Germline CDR1 is SQVTM and CDR2 is ANQGSEA. CDR3 in amino acids: CSVAQGLINRYEQYF. The CDR3 DNA is TGCAGCGTTGCGCAGGGACTCATAAACCGATACGAGCAGTACTTC.

This clonotype appeared once. A much larger clone lies one base from this, so it may be a read error. The chain has TRBV7-6 and TRBJ1-3, with TRBD1 as a possible D gene (5 bases). This CDR3 is built from 16 residues. Germline CDR1 is SGHVS and CDR2 is FNYEAQ. CDR3 sequence: CASSLEGARSGNTVYF. CDR3 sequence (DNA): TGTGCCAGCAGCTTAGAAGGGGCCCGCTCTGGAAACACCGTATATTTT.

This clonotype was recorded at least ten times. The chain combines TRBV4-3 with TRBJ1-5; 8 bases are a match to TRBD1. Trimming removed 3 bases from V and 6 bases from J; junction bases left unmatched: 13. This CDR3 comprises 17 residues. CDR1 and CDR2 from the germline V gene are LGHNA and YSLEER. The CDR3 protein is CASSQTDMWTGPQPQHF. The CDR3 nucleotides read TGCGCCAGCAGCCAGACCGACATGTGGACAGGGCCTCAGCCCCAGCATTTT.

The table lists this clonotype with a count of one. This chain links TRBV12-3 or TRBV12-4 with TRBJ2-5; 9 positions agree with TRBD2. This CDR3 spans 15 amino acids. Trimming took 2 bases from V and 5 from J; bases not matched to a gene: 6. The CDR3 bases are TGTGCCAGCAGTTTACGGCGGGGGGGCCGGGAGACCCAGTACTTC. Translating gives CASSLRRGGRETQYF.

This clonotype showed up many times. This chain connects TRBV10-3 to TRBJ1-4; D is perhaps TRBD1 (5 bases). V was trimmed by 6 bases and J by 3 bases, leaving 14 bases between them. Germline V gene data show CDR1 as ENHRY and CDR2 as SYGVKD. The CDR3 extends over 15 amino acids. The CDR3 DNA sequence: TGTGCCATCAGAAACGGGGCGATCCCTAATGAAAAACTGTTTTTT. It specifies CAIRNGAIPNEKLFF.

This sequence joins TRBV25-1 and TRBJ2-3; TRBD2 matches 7 bases. CDR1 MGHDK and CDR2 SYGVNS come from the germline V gene. CDR3 size: 15 residues. The V segment lost 6 bases and the J segment 4 bases; nucleotides outside the gene matches: 10. The CDR3 DNA reads as TGTGCCAGCAGCCGCGGGGGAACATGGGCAGATACGCAGTATTTT. Residues: CASSRGGTWADTQYF.

This clonotype was seen at least ten times. The V and J genes are TRBV5-1 and TRBJ1-3; D is perhaps TRBD1 (6 bases). The CDR3 is 13 residues long. Trimming pared 3 bases from V and 8 bases from J, leaving 12 bases between. Germline loops: CDR1 SGHRS, CDR2 YFSETQ. CDR3 sequence (DNA): TGCGCCAGCAGCTATAGGGGGGGAGACACCATATATTTT. It specifies CASSYRGGDTIYF.

This clonotype was detected many times. The chain couples TRBV24-1 to TRBJ1-5; D is unclear. This CDR3 contains 13 residues. Germline loops: CDR1 KGHDR, CDR2 SFDVKD. The germline V and J ends were trimmed by 3 bases and 10 bases, with 12 bases remaining between them. The CDR3 DNA reads as TGTGCCACCAGTGATCTGACCGGAGAACCCCAGCATTTT. Its translation: CATSDLTGEPQHF.

The chain couples TRBV9 to TRBJ2-5, with TRBD2 as a possible D gene (7 bases). Germline lookup yields CDR1 SGDLS and CDR2 YYNGEE. The CDR3 extends over 17 amino acids. Trimming left V 4 bases short and J 0 bases short, with 19 bases between. The CDR3 is CASSSGGRGTYQETQYF. CDR3 DNA: TGTGCCAGCAGCTCCGGGGGGCGGGGGACGTACCAAGAGACCCAGTACTTC.

Points on this clonotype: A much larger clone sits a single nucleotide away, making a read error possible. The chain recombines TRBV11-1 with TRBJ2-1, with 10 nucleotides matching TRBD2. Germline loops: CDR1 SGHAT, CDR2 FQDESV (reference sequence). Trimming at V came to 4 bases and at J to 5 bases, leaving 11 bases not matched to a gene. This CDR3 contains 17 residues. The DNA for the CDR3 is TGTGCCAGCAGCTCCCGGCTAGCGGGAGAGTGGCACAATGAGCAGTTCTTC. Translation: CASSSRLAGEWHNEQFF.

In its sample, this clonotype was seen many times. J is TRBJ2-1 and V is TRBV6-6; D unresolved. CDR3 size: 14 residues. CDR1 MNHNY and CDR2 SVGAGI come from the germline V gene (reference sequence). Trimming removed 8 bases from V and 2 bases from J, with 13 bases in between. Here the CDR3 reads CASVLGPPYNEQFF. The CDR3 coding sequence is TGTGCCAGCGTGTTAGGGCCCCCCTACAATGAGCAGTTCTTC.

This clonotype was observed at least ten times. This rearrangement joins TRBV6-5 to TRBJ2-5; 10 positions match TRBD1. V trimming: 4 bases; J trimming: 5 bases; junction bases outside the gene matches: 7. Per the germline V gene, CDR1 is MNHEY and CDR2 is SVGAGI. This CDR3 has 15 amino acids. CDR3 DNA: TGTGCCAGCAGTTTAGAGACAGGGGGCTTTGAGACCCAGTACTTC. It encodes CASSLETGGFETQYF.

There are a few counts of this clonotype. V and J are TRBV19 and TRBJ1-2; TRBD1 matches at 8 bases. Germline assignment: CDR1 LNHDA and CDR2 SQIVND (reference sequence). Unmatched junction bases numbered 14, after V lost 9 bases and J lost 2 bases. The CDR3 sequence is 16 residues long. CDR3 sequence: CASGEGTGAPNYGYTF. The CDR3 DNA reads TGTGCCAGCGGGGAGGGGACAGGAGCGCCCAACTATGGCTACACCTTC.

The chain employs TRBV2 and TRBJ1-5, with TRBD1 matching 7 bases. V gave up 9 bases and J gave up 3 bases; unmatched junction bases: 8. Per germline, CDR1 SNHLY and CDR2 FYNNEI. This CDR3 has 14 amino acids. The CDR3 nucleotides are TGTGCCAGTGCGTACAGGGGCAACAATCAGCCCCAGCATTTT. Translating gives CASAYRGNNQPQHF.

V usage is TRBV7-8 and J usage is TRBJ1-2; 9 bases fit TRBD1. Germline assignment: CDR1 SGHVS and CDR2 FQNEAQ. The CDR3 covers 14 residues. V gave up 0 bases and J gave up 8 bases; unmatched junction bases: 4. The DNA of the CDR3 is TGTGCCAGCAGCTTAGCCACAGGGGGCGTCGGCTACACCTTC. Protein product: CASSLATGGVGYTF.